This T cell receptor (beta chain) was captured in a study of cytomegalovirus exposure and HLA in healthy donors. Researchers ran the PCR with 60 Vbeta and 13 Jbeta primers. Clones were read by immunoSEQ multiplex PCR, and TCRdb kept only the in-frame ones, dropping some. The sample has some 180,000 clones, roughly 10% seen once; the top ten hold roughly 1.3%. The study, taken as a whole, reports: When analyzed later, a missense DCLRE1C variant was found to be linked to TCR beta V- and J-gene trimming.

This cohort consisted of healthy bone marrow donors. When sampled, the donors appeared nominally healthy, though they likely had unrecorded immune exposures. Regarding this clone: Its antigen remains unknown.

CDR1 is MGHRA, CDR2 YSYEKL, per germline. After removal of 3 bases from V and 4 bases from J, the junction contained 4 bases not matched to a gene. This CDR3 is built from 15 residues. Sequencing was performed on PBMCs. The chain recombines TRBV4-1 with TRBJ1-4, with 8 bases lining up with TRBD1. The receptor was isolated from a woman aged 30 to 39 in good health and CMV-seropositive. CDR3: CASSQFRGLNEKLFF. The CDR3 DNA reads TGCGCCAGCAGCCAGTTCAGGGGGCTTAATGAAAAACTGTTTTTT.